This passage covers 32 T cell receptor beta chains from one sample sequenced in a study of control samples from healthy donors and cancer patients. Produced via immunoSEQ multiplex PCR; TCRdb's table is partial and in-frame only. Of some 410,000 clones in the sample, approximately 90% were seen once. Sequenced sample: PBMCs. The receptors were gathered from a man between 35 and 55 years old with head and neck cancer.

This chain links TRBV4-2 with TRBJ2-2, with D uncertain. The ends were cut back, 0 bases at V and 5 bases at J, with 16 bases in the middle. Germline assignment: CDR1 LGHNA and CDR2 YNFKEQ. The CDR3 has 17 amino acids. The CDR3 is CASSQDQRFQGTGELFF. The CDR3 DNA follows: TGTGCCAGCAGCCAAGATCAAAGATTCCAAGGGACCGGGGAGCTGTTTTTT.

This chain connects TRBV2 to TRBJ2-1; 10 bases map to TRBD2. The V gene's germline CDR1 is SNHLY and CDR2 FYNNEI. J gave up 9 bases and V 2 bases, and 16 bases lay outside the gene matches. This CDR3 has 18 residues. CDR3 loop: CASSELGTSEIERGEQFF. The CDR3 DNA is TGTGCCAGCAGTGAATTGGGGACTAGCGAGATAGAGAGGGGTGAGCAGTTCTTC.

The J gene is TRBJ1-1, the V gene TRBV6-5; D remains ambiguous. The ends were cut back, 2 bases at V and 3 bases at J, with 10 bases in the middle. The CDR3 has 14 amino acids. Germline CDR1 reads MNHEY; CDR2 reads SVGAGI. CDR3 sequence: CASSYERFHTEAFF. Here the CDR3 DNA reads TGTGCCAGCAGTTACGAACGGTTTCACACTGAAGCTTTCTTT.

J is TRBJ1-6 and V is TRBV9; 7 bases line up with TRBD1. V lost 4 bases, J lost 7 bases, and 5 bases stayed unmatched. The CDR3 has 14 amino acids. The germline V gene encodes CDR1 SGDLS and CDR2 YYNGEE. CDR3 residues: CASSLGTENSPLHF. The CDR3 DNA reads TGTGCCAGCAGCCTCGGGACAGAGAATTCACCCCTCCACTTT.

This CDR3 reads CASSLTRGEETQYF. Here the CDR3 DNA reads TGCGCCAGCAGCCTCACAAGGGGGGAGGAGACCCAGTACTTC. The rearrangement links TRBV5-1 to TRBJ2-5; D tentatively reads TRBD1 or TRBD2 (6 bases each). Looked up from germline, CDR1 is SGHRS and CDR2 is YFSETQ. The CDR3 extends over 14 amino acids. V lost 4 bases and J 5 bases, leaving 15 bases between the germline ends.

This chain uses TRBV28 with TRBJ2-1; D not certain. The CDR3 extends over 14 amino acids. CDR1 and CDR2 from the germline V gene are MDHEN and SYDVKM. Trimming took off 2 bases at V and 5 bases at J, with 10 bases between the two ends. The DNA for the CDR3 is TGTGCCAGCAGTTTAGGGGTTTGGGACAATGAGCAGTTCTTC. Translating it yields CASSLGVWDNEQFF.

This chain connects TRBV6-2 or TRBV6-3 to TRBJ1-4; TRBD1 matches 9 bases. The V and J ends lost 4 bases and 7 bases, in that order; junction bases with no gene match: 7. Germline CDR1 reads MNHEY; CDR2 reads SVGEGT. The CDR3 has 15 amino acids. The CDR3, as DNA: TGTGCCAGCAGTTTAACAGGGGGCGGAAGTGAAAAACTGTTTTTT. Translated, it gives CASSLTGGGSEKLFF.

The rearrangement joins TRBV30 to TRBJ2-2; D gene uncertain. Germline V CDR1 and CDR2: GTSNPN, SVGIG (reference sequence). This CDR3 region has 16 residues. The V and J ends lost 0 bases and 4 bases respectively, with 15 bases between them. The CDR3 protein is CAWSVYPAGSTGELFF. The CDR3 nucleotides read TGTGCCTGGAGTGTATATCCCGCAGGCTCCACCGGGGAGCTGTTTTTT.

The chain has TRBV28 and TRBJ1-5; maybe TRBD1 (6 bases). In germline, CDR1 is MDHEN, CDR2 SYDVKM. The CDR3 contains 15 residues. Trimming shortened V by 3 bases and J by 2 bases, and 11 bases separated the two germline ends. CDR3 amino acids: CASSLSSGGNQPQHF. CDR3 nucleotide sequence: TGTGCCAGCAGTTTGAGTTCAGGGGGCAATCAGCCCCAGCATTTT.

A word on this clone: The sample has other DNA sequences that encode this CDR3 too. The V and J genes are TRBV6-2 or TRBV6-3 and TRBJ2-7; unclear D gene. Germline CDR1 reads MNHEY; CDR2 reads SVGEGT. Trimming removed 0 bases from V and 5 bases from J, with 2 bases in between. The CDR3 covers 11 residues. CDR3 bases: TGTGCCAGCAGTTACTCAGACGAGCAGTACTTC. It translates to CASSYSDEQYF.

V is TRBV6-2 or TRBV6-3 and J is TRBJ2-5; 10 nucleotides line up with TRBD1. Germline CDR1 is MNHEY and CDR2 is SVGEGT. V shed 2 bases, J shed 5 bases, and the junction held 8 bases outside the gene matches. The CDR3 runs 16 residues. The CDR3 loop reads CASSYSRGQGRETQYF. CDR3 in DNA: TGTGCCAGCAGTTACAGTCGGGGACAGGGGAGGGAGACCCAGTACTTC.

The chain is built from TRBV27 and TRBJ1-1; 10 nucleotides line up with TRBD1. The CDR3 has 17 amino acids. Losses at the gene ends were 3 bases for V and 4 bases for J; bases not matched to a gene: 11. Germline CDR1 MNHEY, CDR2 SMNVEV (reference sequence). CDR3: CASSFRGTGALTTEAFF. The CDR3 DNA follows: TGTGCCAGCAGTTTCCGTGGGACAGGGGCGCTTACCACTGAAGCTTTCTTT.

This clone was seen just once. This chain links TRBV2 with TRBJ1-6, with D maybe TRBD1 (5 bases). The germline gives CDR1 SNHLY, CDR2 FYNNEI. This CDR3 spans 16 amino acids. The ends were cut back, 0 bases at V and 5 bases at J, with 11 bases in the middle. The CDR3 here is CASSEAGHLNNSPLHF. The CDR3 region has the DNA TGTGCCAGCAGTGAAGCCGGACATCTAAATAATTCACCCCTCCACTTT. The variable domain in full, with the rest retrieved from reference TRBV2 and TRBJ1-6, is EPEVTQTPSHQVTQMGQEVILRCVPISNHLYFYWYRQILGQKVEFLVSFYNNEISEKSEIFDDQFSVERPDGSNFTLKIRSTKLEDSAMYFCASSEAGHLNNSPLHFGNGTRLTVT.

The gene calls are TRBV11-2 and TRBJ2-3; TRBD1 matches at 7 bases. The CDR3 extends over 15 amino acids. CDR1 SGHAT and CDR2 FQNNGV come from the germline V gene. Losses at the gene ends were 5 bases for V and 2 bases for J; bases not matched to a gene: 7. For the CDR3, the DNA is TGTGCCAGCAGCCCTGGACAGGCGTACACAGATACGCAGTATTTT. Translation gives CASSPGQAYTDTQYF.

With respect to this clone: One end of the junction varies from germline; a read error may be responsible. V and J are TRBV29-1 and TRBJ2-1; D is ambiguous. The germline CDR1 and CDR2 sequences are SQVTM and ANQGSEA. This CDR3 is 12 amino acids long. DNA for the CDR3: TGCAGCGTCGAAGGTGGTGGGAATGAGCAGTTCTTC. Its protein product is CSVEGGGNEQFF.

With respect to this clone: The sample holds other DNA sequences that translate to the same CDR3. This rearrangement joins TRBV12-3 or TRBV12-4 to TRBJ1-2; D is unresolved. This CDR3 has 12 amino acids. The V and J ends lost 6 bases and 1 base respectively, with 6 bases between them. The CDR3 is CASSLNNYGYTF. In nucleotides, the CDR3 is TGTGCCAGCAGCCTGAATAACTATGGCTACACCTTC.

The J gene is TRBJ1-2, the V gene TRBV28; 9 bases align to TRBD1. V gave up 2 bases and J gave up 8 bases; unmatched junction bases: 9. In germline, CDR1 is MDHEN, CDR2 SYDVKM. The CDR3 sequence is 15 residues long. The CDR3 loop reads CASSLQTGGTGGYTF. CDR3 nucleotide sequence: TGTGCCAGCAGTTTACAGACAGGGGGAACGGGGGGCTACACCTTC.

The chain is built from TRBV6-1 and TRBJ2-3, with D maybe TRBD2 (5 bases). This CDR3 has 15 residues. The germline gives CDR1 MNHNS, CDR2 SASEGT. Trimming removed 1 base from V and 1 base from J, with 9 bases in between. The CDR3 spells CASSEGISGTDTQYF. CDR3 bases: TGTGCCAGCAGTGAAGGTATTAGCGGCACAGATACGCAGTATTTT.

This chain connects TRBV11-2 to TRBJ1-2, with 7 nucleotides matching TRBD1. The CDR3 spans 17 residues. Germline lookup yields CDR1 SGHAT and CDR2 FQNNGV. With 3 bases clipped from V and 4 bases from J, the junction kept 14 bases outside the gene matches. The chain's CDR3 is CASSFPKGTDTSYGYTF. In DNA form, the CDR3 reads TGTGCCAGCAGCTTCCCAAAGGGGACAGATACAAGCTATGGCTACACCTTC.

The V and J genes are TRBV4-1 and TRBJ1-5; D gene ambiguous. The V gene's germline CDR1 is MGHRA and CDR2 YSYEKL. The V end lost 1 base, the J end lost 5 bases, and 18 bases lay between the germline ends. There are 17 residues in the CDR3. CDR3 loop: CASSQGEAGGIHQPQHF. DNA of the CDR3: TGCGCCAGCAGCCAAGGGGAGGCGGGAGGAATTCATCAGCCCCAGCATTTT.

The CDR3 loop reads CASSPRGGGNYGYTF. DNA for the CDR3: TGTGCCAGCAGTCCCCGGGGAGGGGGGAACTATGGCTACACCTTC. This chain connects TRBV27 to TRBJ1-2; D perhaps matches TRBD1 (6 bases). Trimming cost V 5 bases and J 2 bases, with 15 bases left between them. The germline V gene encodes CDR1 MNHEY and CDR2 SMNVEV (reference sequence). The CDR3 length is 15 residues.

The chain uses TRBV29-1 and TRBJ1-4; no clear D. Trimming removed 0 bases at V and 0 bases at J, with 8 bases between. The CDR3 has 15 amino acids. Germline values: CDR1 SQVTM, CDR2 ANQGSEA. The chain's CDR3 is CSVEDRGSTNEKLFF. The CDR3 DNA reads TGCAGCGTTGAAGATCGTGGTTCAACTAATGAAAAACTGTTTTTT.

The chain combines TRBV6-5 with TRBJ1-3, with D hard to call. Germline loops: CDR1 MNHEY, CDR2 SVGAGI. V dropped 7 bases and J dropped 0 bases, with 10 bases sitting between them. The CDR3 totals 14 residues. CDR3: CASTRPGSGNTIYF. Here the CDR3 DNA reads TGTGCCAGCACCAGGCCAGGCTCTGGAAACACCATATATTTT.

The chain couples TRBV9 to TRBJ1-1; D uncertain. The CDR3 length is 17 residues. V lost 0 bases and J lost 1, with 16 bases in between. Germline lookup yields CDR1 SGDLS and CDR2 YYNGEE. The CDR3 region has the DNA TGTGCCAGCAGCGTAGGTCCCAAAACAATGACGAACACTGAAGCTTTCTTT. Amino acid sequence: CASSVGPKTMTNTEAFF.

This clone has more than one count but fewer than ten. The CDR3 DNA follows: TGTGCCAGCGAAATTTTAAGGAGGTTGAACACTGAAGCTTTCTTT. Its protein is CASEILRRLNTEAFF. V gene TRBV7-4 combines with J gene TRBJ1-1; no firm D call. This CDR3 has 15 residues. The germline V gene has CDR1 SGHVT and CDR2 SQSDAQ. V dropped 8 bases and J dropped 0 bases, with 16 bases sitting between them.

The table lists this clone with a count of one. The rearrangement joins TRBV2 to TRBJ1-1; no clear D gene. Germline V gives CDR1 SNHLY, CDR2 FYNNEI. Deletions cut 10 bases from V and 6 bases from J, with 12 bases between. This CDR3 comprises 11 residues. CDR3 in DNA: TGTGCCATCCATCGGGGTTCTGAAGCTTTCTTT. Encoded protein: CAIHRGSEAFF.

The chain employs TRBV4-2 and TRBJ1-2; D remains unclear. Trimming took off 1 base at V and 0 bases at J, with 9 bases between the two ends. Germline V gene lookup returns CDR1 LGHNA and CDR2 YNFKEQ. The CDR3 runs to 15 residues. The CDR3 region is CASSQAVRANYGYTF. The CDR3 DNA is TGTGCCAGCAGCCAAGCGGTAAGAGCTAACTATGGCTACACCTTC.

The count of this clone is one. The rearrangement links TRBV29-1 to TRBJ1-5; D ambiguous. The V gene's germline CDR1 is SQVTM and CDR2 ANQGSEA. The CDR3 consists of 13 residues. V shed 4 bases and J shed 5 bases, with 12 bases lying between them. The CDR3 DNA follows: TGCAGCGTTGGTCGGGGTCAGGATCAGCCCCAGCATTTT. It encodes CSVGRGQDQPQHF.

This chain joins TRBV6-1 and TRBJ2-5, with 8 bases fitting TRBD2. Per germline, CDR1 MNHNS and CDR2 SASEGT. This CDR3 has 15 residues. Trimming removed 6 bases from V and 1 base from J; junction bases left unmatched: 7. The CDR3 region is CASSLGRALQETQYF. CDR3 nucleotides: TGTGCCAGCAGCCTCGGGAGGGCCCTCCAAGAGACCCAGTACTTC.

V and J are TRBV5-4 and TRBJ2-6, with TRBD2 identical over 12 bases. The CDR3 contains 19 residues. CDR1 and CDR2 (germline): SGHNT, YYREEE (reference sequence). The junction had 5 bases not matched to a gene; V was cut back by 1 base and J by 0 bases. The CDR3 DNA reads as TGTGCCAGCAGCTTGACGCTAGCGGGAGGGGCCTCTGGGGCCAACGTCCTGACTTTC. Protein: CASSLTLAGGASGANVLTF.

This chain uses TRBV27 with TRBJ2-2, with TRBD1 as a possible D gene (6 bases). Trimming took off 1 base at V and 7 bases at J, with 16 bases between the two ends. The CDR3 totals 16 residues. Looked up from germline, CDR1 is MNHEY and CDR2 is SMNVEV (reference sequence). The CDR3 sequence is CASSLLVGRGGGELFF. CDR3 DNA sequence: TGTGCCAGCAGTTTATTAGTCGGCAGGGGCGGCGGGGAGCTGTTTTTT.

The chain combines TRBV5-1 with TRBJ2-7; tentatively, D is TRBD2 (6 bases). Per the germline V gene, CDR1 is SGHRS and CDR2 is YFSETQ. The CDR3 has 14 amino acids. Trimming cost V 1 base and J 9 bases, with 17 bases left between them. The CDR3 DNA follows: TGCGCCAGCAGCTTGCATGACGGGGGTCTGGGGCAGTACTTC. Residues: CASSLHDGGLGQYF.